This T cell receptor (beta chain) was found in a study of T-cell memory formation after mild COVID-19. From the 5' RACE reads, TCRdb called clonotypes with MiXCR, one entry per CDR3 protein. The sample includes 430,000 or so distinct CDR3 sequences, around a quarter of them seen just once. Broader study findings: Among clones contracting day 15 to 85, CD4/CD8 was balanced, whereas later expanders leaned CD4+. Pre-infection memory showed some responding clones, and this suggested that cross-reactive memory joined. Whether second-wave clones peaking at day 37 were SARS-CoV-2 specific went unconfirmed. Shrinking CD4+ clones resided mostly in CM and EM, and CD8+ ones in EMRA.

The V end was cut by 7 bases, the J end by 8 bases, with 24 bases between. The germline V gene encodes CDR1 DFQATT and CDR2 SNEGSKA (reference sequence). This CDR3 has 15 amino acids. The sample holds a few counts of this clonotype. What it binds is unknown. The sequencing sample was made of PBMCs or a T cell subset sorted from them (not recorded which). V and J are TRBV20-1 and TRBJ2-1, with a possible D match to TRBD2 (6 bases). The sequence derives from an adult woman who had mild COVID-19 (a few samples of this study predate the infection). Cell type and time point are not known. For the CDR3, the DNA is TGCAGTGTTCCTCGGGAGATTGGGTCATGGGATGAGCAGTTCTTC. It translates to CSVPREIGSWDEQFF.